The rows below give T cell receptor beta chains drawn from one sample of a study of breast tumors, draining lymph nodes, adjacent tissues. MiXCR, applied by TCRdb to the multiplex PCR reads, yields one record per CDR3 protein. The sample shows 200,000 to 250,000 distinct CDR3 sequences, around 32% of them seen only once. Sequencing input: axillary lymph node tissue. These receptors all stem from a female donor with breast cancer. Some clones in this sample may be carry-over from other donors' samples. Both conserved end residues are part of each CDR3. The D gene is left open where the match is weak.

v_gene	j_gene	d_gene	len	CDR3aa
TRBV20-1	TRBJ1-3	TRBD1	13	CSARGTGLDTIYF
TRBV6-1	TRBJ1-2	NA	15	CASSEQAGPNYGYTF
TRBV5-1	TRBJ2-1	NA	15	CASRVGELSTNEQFF
TRBV30	TRBJ2-1	TRBD1	16	CAWSNTGTGRSTEQFF
TRBV6-1	TRBJ2-1	NA	17	CASSSPELGLSYNEQFF
TRBV2	TRBJ2-5	NA	14	CASRAGRDQETQYF
TRBV5-5	TRBJ2-2	NA	15	CASSSTATNTGELFF
TRBV28	TRBJ1-2	NA	12	CASAVLRVGYTF
TRBV19	TRBJ1-4	NA	14	CASSSRLGNEKLFF
TRBV20-1	TRBJ2-3	TRBD2	16	CSARDSSGMSTDTQYF
TRBV5-1	TRBJ2-1	NA	16	CASSVEGGSSYNEQFF
TRBV6-5	TRBJ1-4	TRBD1	15	CASSHSGTGGEKLFF
TRBV2	TRBJ1-5	TRBD1	13	CASKGQVNQPQHF
TRBV5-5	TRBJ2-1	TRBD2	16	CASSLQVPTDGGEQFF
TRBV5-5	TRBJ1-1	NA	15	CASSFGPGANTEAFF
TRBV29-1	TRBJ2-3	NA	10	CSVRVDTQYF
TRBV29-1	TRBJ1-1	NA	14	CSVVFQWRATEAFF
TRBV5-5	TRBJ1-3	NA	17	CASSLGRLPSSGNTIYF
TRBV29-1	TRBJ2-2	TRBD1	12	CSVVQDRGEVFF
TRBV27	TRBJ2-7	TRBD2	13	CASRGTSKAEQYF
TRBV7-9	TRBJ2-7	TRBD2	15	CASSPLAGSSYEQYF
TRBV11-3	TRBJ2-7	TRBD2	17	CASSLDRLAGPSYEQYF